Reported below is one TCR beta chain. This specimen belongs to a study of cytomegalovirus exposure and HLA in healthy donors. Germline CDR1 and CDR2: LNHDA and SQIVND (reference sequence). The CDR3 loop spans 15 amino acids. Losses at the gene ends were 5 bases for V and 8 bases for J; bases not matched to a gene: 12. Primers included in the PCR were 60 Vbeta and 13 Jbeta primers. Assay used: immunoSEQ multiplex PCR; TCRdb lists only in-frame clones, some missing. With around 100,000 clones in the sample, the ten largest clones hold 3.4%. Sequencing input: PBMCs. This TCR was sampled from a woman in her twenties or thirties in good health and CMV-seronegative. V usage is TRBV19 and J usage is TRBJ2-1, with 7 bases identical to TRBD2. Written as DNA, the CDR3 is TGTGCCAGTAGTTCGGGCGGGACCCGGGGGGATGAGCAGTTCTTC. Residues: CASSSGGTRGDEQFF.